The 12 T cell receptor beta chains presented below share a single source sample, sequenced in a study of shared clonotypes between healthy human individuals. Measured with immunoSEQ multiplex PCR; TCRdb has only the in-frame clones, and not every one. The sample shows 2,500,000 or so clones, 93% of them seen only once. The specimen sequenced was naive CD4+ T cells from PBMCs. Noted subset: CD45RA+ positively selected. These receptors all come from a man between 18 and 35 years old in good health. Some clones in this sample may be carry-over from other donors' samples.

The rearrangement links TRBV5-1 to TRBJ2-1; TRBD1 or TRBD2 may be the D gene (5 bases each). CDR3 length equals 15 residues. CDR1 and CDR2 (germline): SGHRS, YFSETQ. Between the trimmed V and J ends, which lost 4 bases and 5 bases, there was a span of 16 bases. The CDR3 is CASSLTIGAHNEQFF. The CDR3 nucleotides read TGCGCCAGCAGCCTGACGATCGGGGCGCACAATGAGCAGTTCTTC.

This sequence joins TRBV5-5 and TRBJ2-3; 11 bases agree with TRBD2. Germline V CDR1 and CDR2: SGHKS, YYEKEE (reference sequence). V shed 4 bases and J 1 base; nucleotides not matched to a gene: 5. The CDR3 is 16 amino acids. This CDR3 is CASSTLAGGGTDTQYF. DNA for the CDR3: TGTGCCAGCAGCACCTTAGCGGGAGGGGGCACAGATACGCAGTATTTT.

This chain connects TRBV14 to TRBJ2-4; the match to TRBD1 covers 9 bases. CDR1 is SGHDN, CDR2 FVKESK, per germline. CDR3 length equals 14 residues. Unmatched junction bases numbered 1, after V lost 3 bases and J lost 4 bases. In DNA form, the CDR3 reads TGTGCCAGCAGCCAGGGGACAGGGAAAAACATTCAGTACTTC. Translating it yields CASSQGTGKNIQYF.

A single count supports this clone. The chain carries TRBV7-3 and TRBJ2-7; unclear D gene. This CDR3 region has 14 residues. Trimming took off 6 bases at V and 1 base at J, with 13 bases between the two ends. Germline V lookup: CDR1 SGHTA, CDR2 FQGTGA. In DNA form, the CDR3 reads TGTGCCAGCAGGGCCCATCAGGCTTCCTACGAGCAGTACTTC. Protein product: CASRAHQASYEQYF.

V gene TRBV7-9 combines with J gene TRBJ2-3; TRBD2 might be the D (5 bases). V was shortened by 3 bases and J by 7 bases, with 8 bases between the two germline ends. Germline V gives CDR1 SEHNR, CDR2 FQNEAQ (reference sequence). This CDR3 is built from 12 residues. The CDR3 here is CASSFGENTQYF. The DNA of the CDR3 is TGTGCCAGCAGCTTCGGGGAGAATACGCAGTATTTT.

CDR3: CASSDPRGIDHEQYF. CDR3 DNA sequence: TGCGCCAGCAGCGACCCCAGGGGGATTGATCACGAGCAGTACTTC. This chain joins TRBV5-1 and TRBJ2-7; 7 positions match TRBD1. Germline lookup yields CDR1 SGHRS and CDR2 YFSETQ. J lost 5 bases, V lost 4 bases, and 12 bases had no gene match. The CDR3 sequence is 15 residues long.

The genes are TRBV5-4 and TRBJ2-2; TRBD1 aligns across 9 bases. CDR1 and CDR2 from the germline V gene are SGHNT and YYREEE (reference sequence). The CDR3 runs to 16 residues. The J segment lost 3 bases and the V segment lost 4 bases, leaving 7 bases of the junction unmatched. The CDR3 sequence is CASSPRDRADTGELFF. CDR3 coding DNA: TGTGCCAGCAGCCCCCGGGACAGGGCCGACACCGGGGAGCTGTTTTTT.

On this clone: The sample holds other DNA sequences that translate to the same CDR3. The chain carries TRBV6-5 and TRBJ2-7, with TRBD1 as a possible D gene (5 bases). Trimming cost V 0 bases and J 2 bases, with 8 bases left between them. CDR3 size: 14 residues. Germline CDR1 and CDR2: MNHEY and SVGAGI. CDR3 protein: CASSYSTGPYEQYF. As DNA, the CDR3 is TGTGCCAGCAGTTACTCAACAGGCCCCTACGAGCAGTACTTC.

The V gene is TRBV14, the J gene TRBJ1-4; no clear D. The CDR3 is 16 amino acids. V was cut by 4 bases and J by 0 bases, with 12 bases left in between. Germline V lookup: CDR1 SGHDN, CDR2 FVKESK. The CDR3 here is CASSRRPHATNEKLFF. Here the CDR3 DNA reads TGTGCCAGCAGCCGCAGGCCCCATGCAACTAATGAAAAACTGTTTTTT.

The rearrangement links TRBV9 to TRBJ2-2, with no clear D. Germline V lookup: CDR1 SGDLS, CDR2 YYNGEE. V shed 4 bases and J shed 8 bases, with 12 bases lying between them. This CDR3 region has 13 residues. The CDR3 loop is CASSPRRVGELFF. DNA for the CDR3: TGTGCCAGCAGCCCCCGAAGGGTAGGGGAGCTGTTTTTT.

V gene TRBV7-3 combines with J gene TRBJ2-1; either TRBD1 or TRBD2 may supply D (5 bases each). Deletions cut 5 bases from V and 7 bases from J, with 18 bases between. Germline assignment: CDR1 SGHTA and CDR2 FQGTGA. The length of the CDR3 is 15 residues. CDR3 residues: CASSPSGTRKNEQFF. The CDR3 DNA sequence: TGTGCCAGCAGCCCCTCCGGGACCCGAAAGAATGAGCAGTTCTTC.

The chain joins TRBV30 to TRBJ1-6; no clear D gene. V was clipped by 5 bases and J by 7 bases, with 21 bases between them. The germline V gene encodes CDR1 GTSNPN and CDR2 SVGIG (reference sequence). This CDR3 contains 16 residues. The CDR3 here is CAWGPLTGLVNSPLHF. CDR3 in DNA: TGTGCCTGGGGACCCTTGACCGGGCTGGTGAATTCACCCCTCCACTTT.